A selection of T cell receptor beta chains follows, all from one sample in a study of blood T cells in healthy people across ages. TCRdb passed the 5' RACE reads through MiXCR, listing each CDR3 protein once. The table has hundreds of thousands of distinct CDR3 sequences, around 49% seen once. Sequencing used blood. The receptors derive from a woman aged 60-70 years in good health. CDR3s include the opening cysteine and the closing phenylalanine or tryptophan. The D gene is left open where the match is weak. Rows give clone size only sometimes, using once, few, many, or a class for an expanded clone.

size,J,D,V,CDR3,DNA
.,TRBJ2-1,TRBD2,TRBV5-1,CASSLNSGRLEQFF,TGCGCCAGCAGCCTCAATAGCGGGAGGCTTGAGCAGTTCTTC
.,TRBJ2-7,TRBD1,TRBV5-1,CASSSPGQGRGKYF,TGCGCCAGCAGCTCTCCGGGACAGGGAAGGGGGAAGTACTTC
once,TRBJ2-3,.,TRBV2,CAGGKGSTDTQYF,TGTGCCGGGGGGAAGGGCTCCACAGATACGCAGTATTTT
.,TRBJ2-4,.,TRBV20-1,CSARGQTAKNIQYF,TGCAGTGCTAGAGGACAAACGGCCAAAAACATTCAGTACTTC
.,TRBJ2-4,TRBD1,TRBV20-1,CSARDPRQGTEEQYF,TGCAGTGCTAGAGATCCCCGACAGGGAACGGAGGAGCAGTACTTC
many,TRBJ2-3,TRBD1,TRBV20-1,CSARGTGLDTQYF,TGCAGTGCTAGGGGGACAGGGCTAGATACGCAGTATTTT
few,TRBJ2-7,TRBD1,TRBV25-1,CASSGRDRSYEQYF,TGTGCCAGCAGTGGCCGGGACAGATCCTACGAGCAGTACTTC
few,TRBJ2-7,.,TRBV20-1,CSAQGGGEQYF,TGCAGTGCTCAGGGAGGGGGCGAGCAGTACTTC
.,TRBJ2-1,.,TRBV5-1,CASSPNPWGLTSYNEQFF,TGCGCCAGCAGCCCTAACCCCTGGGGCCTCACCTCCTACAATGAGCAGTTCTTC
once,TRBJ2-3,TRBD2,TRBV7-2,CAGSPPGLAGSGTQYF,TGTGCCGGCAGCCCTCCGGGACTAGCGGGGTCGGGTACGCAGTATTTT
.,TRBJ2-5,TRBD2,TRBV28,CASSHNLAGGPGEQYF,TGTGCCAGCAGTCACAATCTAGCGGGAGGGCCGGGTGAGCAGTACTTC
few,TRBJ2-7,.,TRBV20-1,CSARGPQRQASSYEQYF,TGCAGTGCTAGAGGGCCCCAACGACAGGCCAGCTCCTACGAGCAGTACTTC
.,TRBJ2-5,.,TRBV28,CASEMYNEQYF,TGTGCCAGCGAAATGTATAATGAGCAGTACTTC
.,TRBJ1-5,.,TRBV29-1,CSVLVGMGQPQHF,TGCAGCGTCTTAGTGGGTATGGGTCAGCCCCAGCATTTT
few,TRBJ1-5,.,TRBV4-2,CASSQELAGGNQPQHF,TGTGCCAGCAGCCAAGAGTTGGCAGGTGGGAATCAGCCCCAGCATTTT
.,TRBJ2-7,TRBD2,TRBV6-1,CASSVGREIGEQYF,TGTGCCAGCAGTGTGGGGCGGGAGATCGGCGAGCAGTACTTC
.,TRBJ2-5,TRBD1,TRBV2,CASSLPGTGDQETQYF,TGTGCCAGCAGTCTTCCCGGGACAGGGGACCAAGAGACCCAGTACTTC
.,TRBJ2-3,.,TRBV2,CASSADSTDTQYF,TGTGCCAGCAGCGCCGACAGCACAGATACGCAGTATTTT
few,TRBJ2-3,TRBD2,TRBV27,CASRLAGGLADTQYF,TGTGCCAGCAGGCTAGCGGGAGGGCTTGCAGATACGCAGTATTTT
.,TRBJ2-2,.,TRBV9,CASSPRQSPTGELFF,TGTGCCAGCAGTCCTCGACAGAGCCCAACCGGGGAGCTGTTTTTT
few,TRBJ2-5,.,TRBV28,CASSFRDHRETQYF,TGTGCCAGCAGTTTCCGGGACCATCGGGAGACCCAGTACTTC
.,TRBJ2-7,.,TRBV20-1,CSANSAQSSYEQYF,TGCAGTGCTAACAGTGCCCAAAGCTCCTACGAGCAGTACTTC
.,TRBJ2-3,.,TRBV15,CATSRDLRPGVTDTQYF,TGTGCCACCAGCAGAGATCTCCGACCCGGAGTAACAGATACGCAGTATTTT
few,TRBJ1-4,.,TRBV7-2,CASSTSGGSNEKLFF,TGTGCCAGCAGCACCTCCGGTGGTTCTAATGAAAAACTGTTTTTT
.,TRBJ2-3,.,TRBV20-1,CSAQSPGQVSTDTQYF,TGCAGTGCCCAGTCTCCTGGGCAGGTCAGCACAGATACGCAGTATTTT
.,TRBJ1-1,.,TRBV3-1,CASSQGGGRVTEAFF,TGTGCCAGCAGCCAAGGTGGGGGGCGAGTCACTGAAGCTTTCTTT
few,TRBJ2-5,.,TRBV2,CASRNRDLPQETQYF,TGTGCCAGCAGGAACCGGGACCTACCCCAAGAGACCCAGTACTTC
.,TRBJ2-7,TRBD2,TRBV13,CASSLRTSGNSNNEQYF,TGTGCCAGCAGCCTAAGGACTAGCGGGAACTCCAACAATGAGCAGTACTTC
.,TRBJ2-5,.,TRBV7-2,CASSVGVGVQYF,TGTGCCAGCAGCGTAGGGGTGGGGGTGCAGTACTTC
.,TRBJ2-7,TRBD1,TRBV5-6,CASSQDRGRSNEQYF,TGTGCCAGCAGCCAGGACAGGGGGCGTTCGAATGAGCAGTACTTC
few,TRBJ2-7,.,TRBV6-4,CASSDSVDRSSYEQYF,TGTGCCAGCAGTGACTCGGTCGACCGCAGCTCCTACGAGCAGTACTTC
.,TRBJ1-5,.,TRBV20-1,CSARGRYNQPQHF,TGCAGTGCTAGAGGACGGTACAATCAGCCCCAGCATTTT